Listed below are T cell receptor beta chains from one sample, sequenced in a study of T-cell reconstitution after alpha-beta-depleted transplantation in children. TCRdb reprocessed the PCR reads via MiXCR and lists one record per CDR3 protein. Here the sample spans 150,000 to 250,000 distinct CDR3 sequences, about 6% being singletons. This specimen was PBMCs, taken before TCRalphabeta/CD19-depleted stem cell transplant. The receptors stem from a girl under three years old with combined immunodeficiency, due to receive a stem cell transplant. CDR3s include the opening cysteine and the closing phenylalanine or tryptophan. A D gene is named only where the DNA matches it firmly. Expanded clones get a size class; other rows say once, few or many, or leave the size out.

TRBV20-1	NA	many	TRBJ2-3	CSATETDTQYF	TGCAGTGCTACAGAAACAGATACGCAGTATTTT
TRBV7-2	TRBD2	few	TRBJ2-1	CASSLDPSGSYNEQFF	TGTGCCAGCAGCTTAGATCCTAGCGGTTCCTACAATGAGCAGTTCTTC
TRBV29-1	NA	many	TRBJ2-7	CSVEDLRHEQYF	TGCAGCGTTGAAGATCTTCGGCACGAGCAGTACTTC
TRBV12-3/TRBV12-4	TRBD2	many	TRBJ2-3	CASSWMMGLAGDSPSTDTQYF	TGTGCCAGCAGTTGGATGATGGGACTAGCGGGAGATTCCCCGTCCACAGATACGCAGTATTTT
TRBV9	NA	many	TRBJ2-7	CASSEGGSGYEQYF	TGTGCCAGCAGCGAAGGGGGGAGCGGTTACGAGCAGTACTTC
TRBV5-1	NA	many	TRBJ2-7	CASSPQVGGPAYEQYF	TGCGCCAGCAGCCCCCAGGTTGGCGGTCCGGCCTACGAGCAGTACTTC
TRBV7-2	NA	NA	TRBJ1-5	CASSSYPGEDQPQHF	TGTGCCAGCAGCTCATACCCAGGGGAGGATCAGCCCCAGCATTTT
TRBV29-1	TRBD1	few	TRBJ1-3	CSVDEGATGNTIYF	TGCAGCGTTGACGAGGGGGCAACTGGAAACACCATATATTTT
TRBV7-2	TRBD2	many	TRBJ2-5	CASSSRAGVFRVETQYF	TGTGCCAGCAGCTCCAGAGCGGGAGTGTTTCGGGTTGAGACCCAGTACTTC
TRBV5-1	TRBD2	many	TRBJ2-1	CASSLWLAGTSADEQFF	TGCGCCAGCAGCTTGTGGCTAGCGGGTACCTCGGCCGATGAGCAGTTCTTC
TRBV4-3	NA	many	TRBJ2-6	CASSQDEAHSGANVLTF	TGCGCCAGCAGCCAAGATGAAGCCCACTCTGGGGCCAACGTCCTGACTTTC
TRBV29-1	NA	many	TRBJ2-7	CSVGPGQGNEQYF	TGCAGCGTTGGACCGGGGCAAGGAAACGAGCAGTACTTC
TRBV7-8	NA	many	TRBJ2-7	CASSLVRAILYEQYF	TGTGCCAGCAGCTTAGTACGGGCCATCCTCTACGAGCAGTACTTC
TRBV7-9	TRBD2	many	TRBJ2-7	CASSPRLAAYEQYF	TGTGCCAGCAGCCCCCGGCTAGCGGCTTACGAGCAGTACTTC
TRBV15	NA	many	TRBJ2-1	CATSRERPFYNEQFF	TGTGCCACCAGCAGAGAACGACCCTTCTACAATGAGCAGTTCTTC
TRBV5-5	NA	many	TRBJ2-2	CASSLEPGTGHSGELFF	TGTGCCAGCAGCTTGGAGCCGGGGACGGGGCACAGCGGGGAGCTGTTTTTT
TRBV12-3/TRBV12-4	NA	many	TRBJ2-3	CASSWLGDTQYF	TGTGCCAGCAGTTGGCTGGGAGATACGCAGTATTTT
TRBV4-1	NA	many	TRBJ2-7	CASSRDTYYEQYF	TGCGCCAGCAGCCGGGACACCTACTACGAGCAGTACTTC
TRBV27	NA	many	TRBJ2-7	CASSPHSGRYEQYF	TGTGCCAGCAGTCCGCATAGTGGACGGTACGAGCAGTACTTC
TRBV28	NA	many	TRBJ2-1	CASSSPLRYSYNEQFF	TGTGCCAGCAGTAGCCCGCTCCGATACTCCTACAATGAGCAGTTCTTC
TRBV4-3	NA	many	TRBJ2-1	CASSHSGGNEQFF	TGCGCCAGCAGCCACTCAGGTGGGAATGAGCAGTTCTTC
TRBV7-9	NA	many	TRBJ2-1	CASSLYPGSSYNEQFF	TGTGCCAGCAGCTTATACCCAGGGAGCTCCTACAATGAGCAGTTCTTC
TRBV12-3/TRBV12-4	NA	many	TRBJ2-3	CASSSGPDTQYF	TGTGCCAGCAGTTCGGGCCCCGATACGCAGTATTTT
TRBV19	TRBD1	few	TRBJ2-1	CASSMGTGRVNEQFF	TGTGCCAGTAGTATGGGGACAGGGAGGGTCAATGAGCAGTTCTTC
TRBV6-2/TRBV6-3	NA	many	TRBJ2-7	CASTPILSSYEQYF	TGTGCCAGCACCCCAATTCTGAGCTCCTACGAGCAGTACTTC
TRBV12-3/TRBV12-4	NA	NA	TRBJ1-1	CASSFGHVAFF	TGTGCCAGCAGTTTTGGCCATGTGGCTTTCTTT
TRBV20-1	TRBD2	many	TRBJ2-1	CSAHKPTSASTSEQFF	TGCAGTGCTCATAAACCGACTAGCGCCTCTACAAGTGAGCAGTTCTTC
TRBV29-1	TRBD1	many	TRBJ1-2	CSVAGENLQGNIANYGYTF	TGCAGCGTTGCGGGGGAAAATCTACAGGGGAATATCGCTAACTATGGCTACACCTTC
TRBV6-1	NA	many	TRBJ2-3	CASRVGVGFTRTDTQYF	TGTGCCAGCAGAGTCGGAGTTGGCTTCACACGTACAGATACGCAGTATTTT